The T cell receptor (beta chain) under discussion was sequenced for a study of blood T cells in healthy people across ages. This CDR3 comprises 13 residues. Deletions cut 8 bases from V and 7 bases from J, with 17 bases between. CDR1 and CDR2 (germline): MNHEY, SMNVEV (reference sequence). Using a J-beta primer mix together with a sample-barcoded 5' primer, a second PCR was run for 7 to 11 cycles. Each CDR3 protein is one row after TCRdb ran MiXCR on the 5' RACE reads. The table includes about 970,000 distinct CDR3 sequences, just over 50% detected once. The J gene is TRBJ2-5, the V gene TRBV27; D is unclear. The sample consisted of blood. This receptor was obtained from a woman in her sixties in good health. The CDR3 sequence is CASGVRAPWTQYF. In nucleotides, the CDR3 is TGTGCCAGCGGAGTCCGGGCCCCCTGGACCCAGTACTTC.